The rows below give T cell receptor beta chains drawn from one sample of a study of CD8 T cells in Susac syndrome. A single record per CDR3 protein comes from TCRdb applying MiXCR to the immunoSEQ multiplex PCR reads. The repertoire holds some 400,000 distinct CDR3 sequences, approximately 89% seen once, with under 0.15% in the top ten. Material for sequencing was CD8+ T cells from PBMCs. The receptors come from a human donor with multiple sclerosis. Each CDR3 is given without its conserved first and last residue. Fields, in order: J gene, D gene, clone size, V gene, CDR3 protein. D genes are given only for firm matches. Clone sizes are given selectively: once, few, many, or a class where the clone is expanded.

TRBJ2-7 | TRBD1 | . | TRBV12-3/TRBV12-4 | ASSSITGGSSYEQY
TRBJ2-1 | TRBD1 | . | TRBV20-1 | SAVQGTYNEQF
TRBJ2-1 | TRBD2 | . | TRBV7-8 | ASSARTSGGAYNEQF
TRBJ2-1 | TRBD2 | . | TRBV28 | ASGLFPGGMIYNEQF
TRBJ2-1 | TRBD2 | . | TRBV10-2 | ASSGTSGRDEQF
TRBJ2-1 | TRBD2 | once | TRBV4-1 | ASSPGTNTYNEQF
TRBJ2-1 | . | few | TRBV6-1 | ASSIGLFDEQF
TRBJ1-4 | TRBD1 | once | TRBV10-2 | ARPAGQGREKLF
TRBJ2-2 | . | . | TRBV12-3/TRBV12-4 | ASSSTGGDLRELF
TRBJ1-1 | . | . | TRBV6-5 | ASRVGLGTEAF
TRBJ1-1 | . | . | TRBV6-5 | ASSYGGLLNTEAF
TRBJ2-1 | . | . | TRBV9 | ASGSGGSYNEQF
TRBJ1-4 | . | . | TRBV19 | ASSIFDSPAIEKLF
TRBJ2-7 | . | . | TRBV27 | ASSYSQDGSSYEQY
TRBJ1-1 | . | . | TRBV6-1 | ASSSPGHLNTEAF
TRBJ1-2 | . | . | TRBV2 | ASSVSVNYGYT
TRBJ2-5 | . | . | TRBV5-1 | ASSWGGQGGETQY
TRBJ1-4 | . | . | TRBV6-1 | ASSEASRGNEKLF
TRBJ2-1 | TRBD2 | . | TRBV6-1 | ASSEPLAGGPNNEQF
TRBJ2-7 | TRBD1 | . | TRBV15 | ATSSFRAEQGIDEQY
TRBJ1-1 | . | . | TRBV11-2 | ASSLDPSQGKDTEAF
TRBJ2-7 | . | . | TRBV25-1 | ASSEGPMQY
TRBJ2-6 | . | once | TRBV5-4 | ASTPGPGASGANVLT
TRBJ2-2 | TRBD2 | . | TRBV3-1 | ASSQAREGIGELF
TRBJ2-7 | TRBD1 | few | TRBV12-3/TRBV12-4 | ASSRPGQGIYEQY
TRBJ1-1 | . | . | TRBV19 | ASSGYTLPEAF
TRBJ2-7 | . | . | TRBV19 | ASSIERSYEQY
TRBJ2-6 | TRBD1 | . | TRBV29-1 | SVELRDRGSGANVLT
TRBJ2-7 | TRBD2 | . | TRBV15 | ATSRVPRAGGPEQY
TRBJ2-7 | TRBD2 | once | TRBV30 | AWKVASGSYEQY
TRBJ2-1 | . | . | TRBV29-1 | SVETGMSSYNEQF
TRBJ2-7 | . | . | TRBV4-1 | ASSPGLIYEQY
TRBJ1-1 | TRBD1 | . | TRBV27 | ATQQGDEAF
TRBJ2-1 | TRBD2 | . | TRBV30 | ARSLGGNEQF
TRBJ2-1 | . | . | TRBV4-1 | ASSQGLIMSSYNEQF
TRBJ2-1 | . | . | TRBV6-5 | ASSYSFQANEQF
TRBJ2-3 | TRBD1 | . | TRBV12-3/TRBV12-4 | ASSSGTGGAKDTQY
TRBJ2-7 | . | . | TRBV29-1 | SVEQSESPYEQY
TRBJ2-1 | TRBD1 | once | TRBV12-3/TRBV12-4 | ASSPPRDRGGDEQF
TRBJ1-5 | TRBD1 | . | TRBV12-3/TRBV12-4 | ASTPTGNNQPQH
TRBJ2-5 | TRBD2 | . | TRBV7-9 | ASSNKRGPPPETQY